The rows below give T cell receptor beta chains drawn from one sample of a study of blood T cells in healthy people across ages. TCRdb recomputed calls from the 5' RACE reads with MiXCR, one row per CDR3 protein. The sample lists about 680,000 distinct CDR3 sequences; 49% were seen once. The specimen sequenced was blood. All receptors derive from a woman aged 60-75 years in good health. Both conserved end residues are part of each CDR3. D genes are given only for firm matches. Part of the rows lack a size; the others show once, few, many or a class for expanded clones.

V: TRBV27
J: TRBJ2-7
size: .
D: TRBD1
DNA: TGTGCCAGCAGTTTAAATTTTGGACAGGGGTCCAACGAGCAGTACTTC
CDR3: CASSLNFGQGSNEQYF

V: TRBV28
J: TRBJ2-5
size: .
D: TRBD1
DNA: TGTGCCACCATGAGCACCGGTGGACAGGGGGCGCAGGAGCAGTACTTC
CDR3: CATMSTGGQGAQEQYF

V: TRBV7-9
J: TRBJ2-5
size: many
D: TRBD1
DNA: TGTGCCAGCAGCTTAACGGGACAGGGTGTAGAGACCCAGTACTTC
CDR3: CASSLTGQGVETQYF

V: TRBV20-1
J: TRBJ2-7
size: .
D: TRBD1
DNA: TGCAGTGCTACGGACAGGGGCTACGAGCAGTACTTC
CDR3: CSATDRGYEQYF

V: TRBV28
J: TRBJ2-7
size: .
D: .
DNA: TGTGCCAGCAGTGTCGGCCAGCCTTTGGACGAGCAGTACTTC
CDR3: CASSVGQPLDEQYF

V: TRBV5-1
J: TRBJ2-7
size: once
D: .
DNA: TGCGCCAGCAGCTCTTCTGGGGGCCCGCGCTACGAGCAGTACTTC
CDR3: CASSSSGGPRYEQYF

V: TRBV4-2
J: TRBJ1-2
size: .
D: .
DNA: TGTGCCAGCAGCCAAGAGGGGCTCATGGGAAACTATGGCTACACCTTC
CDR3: CASSQEGLMGNYGYTF

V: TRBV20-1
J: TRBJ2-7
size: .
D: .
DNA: TGCAGTGCTAGAGATCTGGGCATCGCCTCCTACGAGCAGTACTTC
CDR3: CSARDLGIASYEQYF

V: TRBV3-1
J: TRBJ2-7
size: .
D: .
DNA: TGTGCCAGCAGCCAAGGGGTCGGGGCAGCTCACGGCAGCGAGCAGTACTTC
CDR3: CASSQGVGAAHGSEQYF

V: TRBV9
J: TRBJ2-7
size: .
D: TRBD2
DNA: TGTGCCAGCAGCGCCCGGACTAGCGGGAGCGAGCAGTACTTC
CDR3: CASSARTSGSEQYF

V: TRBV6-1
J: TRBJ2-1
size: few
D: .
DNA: TGTGCCAGCACTTCAGGACCTAAGGGCTACAATGAGCAGTTCTTC
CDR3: CASTSGPKGYNEQFF

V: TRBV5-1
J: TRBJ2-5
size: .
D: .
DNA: TGCGCCAGCAGCTTGGGGGAATTCGGAGAGACCCAGTACTTC
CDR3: CASSLGEFGETQYF

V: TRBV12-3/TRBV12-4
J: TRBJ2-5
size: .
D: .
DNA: TGTGCCAGCAGTTTCTCACTAGCGAGGGGGGTGGAGACCCAGTACTTC
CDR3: CASSFSLARGVETQYF

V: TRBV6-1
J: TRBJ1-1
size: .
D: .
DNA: TGTGCCAGCACCCTCAGTGGACACTTGAACACTGAAGCTTTCTTT
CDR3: CASTLSGHLNTEAFF

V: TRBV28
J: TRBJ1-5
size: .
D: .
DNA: TGTGCCAGCAGTTTATGGAGGGAGAATCAGCCCCAGCATTTT
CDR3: CASSLWRENQPQHF

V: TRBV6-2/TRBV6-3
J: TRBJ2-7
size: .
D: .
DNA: TGTGCCAGCAGTAATCCGAGACGGGGTGATGAGCAGTACTTC
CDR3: CASSNPRRGDEQYF

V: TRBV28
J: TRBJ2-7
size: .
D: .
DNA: TGTGCCAGCAGTTTAACGCGGCCCCCCTACGAGCAGTACTTC
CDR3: CASSLTRPPYEQYF

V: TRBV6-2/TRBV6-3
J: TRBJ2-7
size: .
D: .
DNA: TGTGCCAGCAGTTACCTTCGAGCTCGTCAGGGAAAGGACGAGCAGTACTTC
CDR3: CASSYLRARQGKDEQYF

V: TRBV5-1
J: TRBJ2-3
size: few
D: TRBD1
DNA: TGCGCCAGCAGCTTGGATCCTCGACAGGGTATAACAGATACGCAGTATTTT
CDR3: CASSLDPRQGITDTQYF

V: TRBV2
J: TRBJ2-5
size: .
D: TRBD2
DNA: TGTGCCAGCAGGTACCTAGCGGGAGAAGGGGAGCAGTACTTC
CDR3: CASRYLAGEGEQYF

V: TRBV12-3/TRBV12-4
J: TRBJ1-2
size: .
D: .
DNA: TGTGCCAGCAGTTTAGAAGGACCAGGGCAATATGGCTACACCTTC
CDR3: CASSLEGPGQYGYTF

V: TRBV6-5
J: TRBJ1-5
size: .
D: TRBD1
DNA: TGTGCCAGCAGTTACTCAGGACAGGGAGTTGGCAATCAGCCCCAGCATTTT
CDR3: CASSYSGQGVGNQPQHF

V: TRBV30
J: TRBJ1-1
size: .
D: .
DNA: TGTGCCTGGAGTGTCGGGACACGTGAAGCTTTCTTT
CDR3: CAWSVGTREAFF

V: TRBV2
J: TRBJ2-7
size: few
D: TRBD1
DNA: TGTGCCAGCAGTTCTAGGACAGGGTCCGAGCAGTACTTC
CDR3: CASSSRTGSEQYF